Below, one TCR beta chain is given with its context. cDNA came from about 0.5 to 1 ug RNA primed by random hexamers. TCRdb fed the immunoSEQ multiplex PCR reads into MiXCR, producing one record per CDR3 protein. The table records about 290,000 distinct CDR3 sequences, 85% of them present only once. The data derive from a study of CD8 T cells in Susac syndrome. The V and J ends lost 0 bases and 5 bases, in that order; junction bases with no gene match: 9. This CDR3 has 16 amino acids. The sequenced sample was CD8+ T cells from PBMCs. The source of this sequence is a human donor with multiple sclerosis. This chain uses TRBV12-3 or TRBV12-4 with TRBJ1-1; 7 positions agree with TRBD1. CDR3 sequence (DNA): TGTGCCAGCAGTTTAGCGTGGAAGGGGGCTAATACTGAAGCTTTCTTT. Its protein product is CASSLAWKGANTEAFF.